These 21 T cell receptor beta chains were all obtained from the same sample, sequenced in a study of T-cell reconstitution after alpha-beta-depleted transplantation in children. Unique molecular identifiers were built into the TCRbeta library. TCRdb itself ran the PCR reads through MiXCR, one entry per CDR3 protein. The sample contains approximately 110,000 distinct CDR3 sequences, about 21% of which appear only once. Specimen: PBMCs, mostly from graft donor cells, collected 180 days after TCRalphabeta/CD19-depleted stem cell transplant. These receptors all stem from a male patient aged 2-15 years who had a stem cell transplant for chronic granulomatous disease, so the T cells may come from the graft donor.

This clonotype was detected many times. This chain connects TRBV20-1 to TRBJ2-3, with 9 bases that match TRBD2. Germline V gene sequence: CDR1 DFQATT, CDR2 SNEGSKA (reference sequence). The CDR3 has 14 residues. V dropped 6 bases and J dropped 1; count of bases not matched to a gene: 5. CDR3 sequence: CSAGSGGRTDTQYF. DNA for the CDR3: TGCAGTGCGGGTAGCGGGGGCCGCACAGATACGCAGTATTTT.

This clonotype was detected ten times or more. The rearrangement uses TRBV7-8 and TRBJ2-1, with TRBD2 identical over 8 bases. The CDR3 has 14 amino acids. CDR1 is SGHVS and CDR2 is FQNEAQ in the germline V gene. Trimming cost V 8 bases and J 5 bases; bases outside gene matches: 8. The CDR3 loop reads CASRAGEVHNEQFF. For the CDR3, the DNA is TGTGCCAGCCGAGCGGGAGAGGTACACAATGAGCAGTTCTTC. Full variable domain (outside the CDR3, taken from reference TRBV7-8 and TRBJ2-1): GAGVSQSPRYKVAKRGQDVALRCDPISGHVSLFWYQQALGQGPEFLTYFQNEAQLDKSGLPSDRFFAERPEGSVSTLKIQRTQQEDSAVYLCASRAGEVHNEQFFGPGTRLTVL.

This chain joins TRBV12-3 or TRBV12-4 and TRBJ2-7; D gene unclear. This CDR3 spans 12 amino acids. V lost 8 bases and J 1 base, leaving 9 bases between the germline ends. The CDR3 DNA reads as TGTGCCAGCGCGTCCACATCCTACGAGCAGTACTTC. Amino acid sequence: CASASTSYEQYF.

The chain's CDR3 is CASSIQGASTEAFF. The CDR3 region has the DNA TGCGCCAGCAGCATCCAGGGGGCAAGCACTGAAGCTTTCTTT. The rearrangement links TRBV5-1 to TRBJ1-1; 8 positions agree with TRBD1. Germline assignment: CDR1 SGHRS and CDR2 YFSETQ. The J segment lost 4 bases and the V segment lost 4 bases, leaving 6 bases of the junction unmatched. This CDR3 has 14 residues.

The chain links TRBV6-5 to TRBJ2-3; 8 nucleotides agree with TRBD1. Trimming took 7 bases from V and 0 from J; bases not matched to a gene: 6. Germline CDR1 reads MNHEY; CDR2 reads SVGAGI. The CDR3 is 15 residues long. The CDR3 region is CASTPGTGSTDTQYF. For the CDR3, the DNA is TGTGCCAGCACGCCAGGGACAGGTAGCACAGATACGCAGTATTTT.

This chain uses TRBV12-3 or TRBV12-4 with TRBJ2-1; D gene unclear. The CDR3 length is 14 residues. V lost 5 bases to trimming and J lost 7 bases, with 15 bases between them. The CDR3 region is CASSTHEEKNEQFF. The CDR3 DNA is TGTGCCAGCAGTACCCACGAGGAGAAGAATGAGCAGTTCTTC.

A remark on this clonotype: The junction does not match germline at one end; this may be a read error. This chain links TRBV3-1 with TRBJ2-1, with 7 bases that match TRBD2. Germline CDR1 reads LGHDT; CDR2 reads YNNKEL (reference sequence). This CDR3 has 20 residues. The CDR3 sequence: CACCQAWGEGRLGGDKEQFF. DNA of the CDR3: TGTGCCTGCTGCCAAGCTTGGGGGGAGGGCAGGTTGGGTGGCGACAAGGAGCAGTTCTTC.

The genes are TRBV12-3 or TRBV12-4 and TRBJ2-4; D may correspond to TRBD1 or TRBD2 (5 bases each). CDR3 length: 11 residues. V lost 8 bases and J 9 bases, leaving 11 bases between the germline ends. In DNA, the CDR3 is TGTGCCAGCTTGGTGAGGGGCATTCAGTACTTC. It translates to CASLVRGIQYF.

This clonotype turned up a few times. The chain uses TRBV20-1 and TRBJ2-3; D is unclear. In germline, CDR1 is DFQATT, CDR2 SNEGSKA (reference sequence). The CDR3 runs to 16 residues. CDR3 bases: TGCTCGACGCGTCACGTACCCATTCACAACACAGATACGCAGTATTTT. Residues: CSTRHVPIHNTDTQYF.

This clonotype was counted ten times or more. The rearrangement joins TRBV12-3 or TRBV12-4 to TRBJ2-6; TRBD1 agrees at 7 bases. V lost 6 bases and J lost 1; bases outside the gene matches: 12. The CDR3 totals 18 residues. The CDR3 protein is CASSIQGSFRSGANVLTF. The CDR3 nucleotides are TGTGCCAGCAGCATACAGGGGTCCTTTAGGTCTGGGGCCAACGTCCTGACTTTC.

This clonotype was seen more than once but under ten times. CDR3 nucleotide sequence: TGTGCCAGCAGCCTTGCCGACATCCACGGGGAAAAACTGTTTTTT. Protein product: CASSLADIHGEKLFF. The V gene is TRBV5-5, the J gene TRBJ1-4, with D unresolved. The germline V and J ends were trimmed by 4 bases and 8 bases, with 18 bases remaining between them. The CDR3 has 15 residues. Per germline, CDR1 SGHKS and CDR2 YYEKEE (reference sequence).

This clonotype was picked up many times. This chain connects TRBV5-1 to TRBJ1-1; TRBD1 agrees at 8 bases. This CDR3 is 17 amino acids long. In germline, CDR1 is SGHRS, CDR2 YFSETQ. The junction had 13 bases not matched to a gene; V was cut back by 1 base and J by 5 bases. CDR3 loop: CASSLLPTGGRNTEAFF. The CDR3 bases are TGCGCCAGCAGCTTGCTCCCTACAGGGGGGAGAAATACTGAAGCTTTCTTT.

The sample holds many counts of this clonotype. The chain is built from TRBV20-1 and TRBJ2-2, with D maybe TRBD2 (6 bases). Trimming removed 0 bases from V and 1 base from J, with 15 bases in between. The CDR3 has 17 residues. Germline V CDR1 and CDR2: DFQATT, SNEGSKA (reference sequence). The CDR3 nucleotides are TGCAGTGCTAGAGATACCCGGAGGGCAATGAACACCGGGGAGCTGTTTTTT. Amino acid sequence: CSARDTRRAMNTGELFF.

There are a few counts of this clonotype. This chain connects TRBV4-2 to TRBJ2-3; 8 bases are a match to TRBD2. V lost 0 bases and J lost 7; bases outside the gene matches: 9. Germline V gene sequence: CDR1 LGHNA, CDR2 YNFKEQ. The CDR3 totals 16 residues. The CDR3 region has the DNA TGTGCCAGCAGCCAAGAAACGGGGGGGAACCCGTATACGCAGTATTTT. Translation gives CASSQETGGNPYTQYF.

This clonotype appeared many times. The chain uses TRBV4-3 and TRBJ2-3, with D hard to call. The ends were cut back, 0 bases at V and 0 bases at J, with 7 bases in the middle. The CDR3 has 15 amino acids. Germline assignment: CDR1 LGHNA and CDR2 YSLEER. The CDR3 bases are TGCGCCAGCAGCCAAGATAGCCTAAGCACAGATACGCAGTATTTT. As protein: CASSQDSLSTDTQYF.

This chain uses TRBV5-4 with TRBJ2-1; TRBD2 matches 13 bases. V was pared by 4 bases and J by 9 bases, with 10 bases of the junction left unmatched. Germline CDR1 and CDR2: SGHNT and YYREEE (reference sequence). The CDR3 loop spans 16 amino acids. CDR3 sequence reads: CASSPRLAGGQGEQFF. CDR3 in DNA: TGTGCCAGCAGCCCCCGACTAGCGGGGGGCCAGGGTGAGCAGTTCTTC.

The sample holds many counts of this clonotype. At one boundary the junction diverges from the germline segment, which might be a read error. The chain carries TRBV20-1 and TRBJ2-7; 9 nucleotides align to TRBD1. Germline V gene data show CDR1 as DFQATT and CDR2 as SNEGSKA (reference sequence). This CDR3 contains 15 residues. The CDR3: CSARGTGGPLHEQYF. The CDR3 DNA follows: TGCAGTGCGAGAGGTACAGGGGGCCCTCTACACGAGCAGTACTTC.

In its sample, this clonotype was seen once. V and J are TRBV5-1 and TRBJ1-2; D unclear. The CDR3 spans 15 residues. Trimming left V 0 bases short and J 5 bases short, with 14 bases between. Germline V gene data show CDR1 as SGHRS and CDR2 as YFSETQ. The CDR3 DNA reads TGCGCCAGCAGCTTGGGCGGAAACCTGGAATATGGCTACACCTTC. Protein product: CASSLGGNLEYGYTF.

In this sample, this clonotype turned up a few times. This rearrangement joins TRBV5-1 to TRBJ2-5; D call uncertain. The CDR3 sequence is 15 residues long. V was shortened by 0 bases and J by 2 bases, with 11 bases between the two germline ends. Looked up from germline, CDR1 is SGHRS and CDR2 is YFSETQ. In DNA, the CDR3 is TGCGCCAGCAGCTTGGGTTCGCACGTTCAAGAGACCCAGTACTTC. Translating gives CASSLGSHVQETQYF. The variable domain in full, with the rest retrieved from reference TRBV5-1 and TRBJ2-5, is KAGVTQTPRYLIKTRGQQVTLSCSPISGHRSVSWYQQTPGQGLQFLFEYFSETQRNKGNFPGRFSGRQFSNSRSEMNVSTLELGDSALYLCASSLGSHVQETQYFGPGTRLLVL.

This clonotype was seen only a few times. The rearrangement joins TRBV12-3 or TRBV12-4 to TRBJ2-7, with D hard to call. The length of the CDR3 is 16 residues. V was clipped by 3 bases and J by 3 bases, with 18 bases between them. The CDR3 region has the DNA TGTGCCAGCAGTTTTGAAGGAGCCCCTCTTAGCTACGAGCAGTACTTC. Translated, it gives CASSFEGAPLSYEQYF.

The J gene is TRBJ2-3, the V gene TRBV6-2 or TRBV6-3, with 8 bases matching TRBD1. V shed 6 bases and J 2 bases; nucleotides not matched to a gene: 4. The CDR3 is 14 residues long. Germline assignment: CDR1 MNHEY and CDR2 SVGEGT. The CDR3: CASRQDRATDTQYF. The CDR3 region has the DNA TGTGCCAGCAGACAGGACAGGGCCACAGATACGCAGTATTTT.